These T cell receptor beta chains were read from a single sample in a study of blood T cell repertoires in COVID-19. Method: immunoSEQ multiplex PCR; TCRdb's copy keeps in-frame clones and lacks some. The top ten hold 5.5% of the sample, which has around 210,000 clones, around 82% seen once. The sequenced material came from peripheral blood. These receptors were taken from a woman between 65 and 79 years old with acute or convalescent COVID-19. Both conserved end residues are part of each CDR3. The D gene is left open where the match is weak. Rows give clone size only sometimes, using once, few, many, or a class for an expanded clone.

v_gene	j_gene	abundance	d_gene	CDR3nt	CDR3aa
TRBV11-3	TRBJ2-3	-	TRBD2	TGTGCCAGCAGCACTAGCGGTAGCACAGATACGCAGTATTTT	CASSTSGSTDTQYF
TRBV5-5	TRBJ1-1	-	TRBD1	TGTGCCAGCAGCTTGCGCCAGGGGGCTAGGTTATACACTGAAGCTTTCTTT	CASSLRQGARLYTEAFF
TRBV9	TRBJ1-5	few	TRBD1	TGTGCCAGCAGCCCGACAGGGGGCAGTCAGCCCCAGCATTTT	CASSPTGGSQPQHF
TRBV5-6	TRBJ2-1	once	TRBD2	TGTGCCAGCAGCCCCAGAGGACTAGCGCCCTACAATGAGCAGTTCTTC	CASSPRGLAPYNEQFF
TRBV28	TRBJ2-2	many	TRBD2	TGTGCCAGCAGTTCACCATGGACTAGCGGAAGACTGAACACCGGGGAGCTGTTTTTT	CASSSPWTSGRLNTGELFF
TRBV7-8	TRBJ1-2	once	TRBD1	TGTGCCAGCAGCTCGACAGGGGCCTCCTATGGCTACACCTTC	CASSSTGASYGYTF
TRBV2	TRBJ2-5	-	-	TGTGCCAGCAGAACCGGACAGCAAGAGACCCAGTACTTC	CASRTGQQETQYF
TRBV11-3	TRBJ2-5	once	TRBD1	TGTGCCAGCAGCTTTGGGACAGACTTACGGGAGACCCAGTACTTC	CASSFGTDLRETQYF
TRBV11-2	TRBJ2-6	-	TRBD1	TGTGCCAGCAGCTCCGGACCCGGGACAGGCTTCTCTGGGGCCAACGTCCTGACTTTC	CASSSGPGTGFSGANVLTF
TRBV28	TRBJ1-2	-	-	TGTGCCAGCAATAGTTTGGGTGACAGGTGGGGTGGCTACACCTTC	CASNSLGDRWGGYTF
TRBV6-4	TRBJ1-1	-	-	TGTGCCAGCAGTGCAGAACTGAACACTGAAGCTTTCTTT	CASSAELNTEAFF